This TCR beta chain was sequenced during a study of blood T cell repertoires in COVID-19. Per the original methods: Amplification of reference gene primers provided the estimated nucleated cell counts. Assay used: immunoSEQ multiplex PCR; TCRdb lists only in-frame clones, some missing. The DNA was the basis for D and trimming; V, J and clone size are from that table. The sample carries roughly 150,000 clones, around 88% recorded once. The CDR3 has 11 residues. CDR1 is MGHDK and CDR2 is SYGVNS in the germline V gene. V was clipped by 10 bases and J by 7 bases; unmatched bases: 3. The source is a human donor in a cohort sampled during active COVID-19. The sequencing input was peripheral blood. This chain joins TRBV25-1 and TRBJ1-2; TRBD1 aligns across 10 bases. The CDR3 loop reads CATTGGGGYTF. Here the CDR3 DNA reads TGTGCCACGACAGGGGGCGGTGGCTACACCTTC.